Shown below are 17 T cell receptor beta chains from a single sample sequenced in a study of blood T cell repertoires in COVID-19. TCRdb's copy holds only in-frame clones and misses some; the assay was immunoSEQ multiplex PCR. The table has about 210,000 clones, 86% seen once; the top ten hold 0.78%. Sequenced input: peripheral blood. The receptors were gathered from a woman between 65 and 79 years old with acute or convalescent COVID-19.

The gene calls are TRBV18 and TRBJ2-2, with a tentative D call TRBD1 (5 bases). This CDR3 spans 14 amino acids. The V and J ends lost 4 bases and 2 bases respectively, with 8 bases between them. CDR1 KGHSH and CDR2 LQKENI come from the germline V gene. CDR3 sequence: CASSQGINTGELFF. DNA for the CDR3: TGTGCCAGCTCACAGGGGATAAACACCGGGGAGCTGTTTTTT.

This clone occurred once. The chain recombines TRBV6-5 with TRBJ1-3; possible D gene TRBD1, 5 bases. Deletions cut 6 bases from V and 4 bases from J, with 16 bases between. The germline V gene has CDR1 MNHEY and CDR2 SVGAGI. The CDR3 loop spans 15 amino acids. The CDR3 sequence is CASRSGGQGGNTIYF. CDR3 sequence (DNA): TGTGCCAGCAGATCAGGAGGGCAGGGAGGAAACACCATATATTTT.

This clone showed up just a few times. The chain uses TRBV12-5 and TRBJ1-1, with D possibly TRBD1 on 6 matching bases. CDR1 is LGHNT, CDR2 FRNRAP, per germline. The CDR3 sequence is 16 residues long. V was cut by 0 bases and J by 6 bases, with 17 bases left in between. DNA of the CDR3: TGTGCTAGTGGTTTGGTAACGGGGGCGGGAGGTGCTGAAGCTTTCTTT. Protein: CASGLVTGAGGAEAFF.

This clone was seen only a few times. The chain is built from TRBV7-2 and TRBJ2-7, with D unclear. V lost 6 bases to trimming and J lost 4 bases, with 10 bases between them. CDR1 and CDR2 from the germline V gene are SGHTA and FQGNSA. This CDR3 comprises 12 residues. CDR3 DNA: TGTGCCAGCAGTCACCCCCAGTACGAGCAGTACTTC. This gives the protein CASSHPQYEQYF.

V and J are TRBV2 and TRBJ2-5; D gene uncertain. Germline CDR1 is SNHLY and CDR2 is FYNNEI. V was trimmed by 6 bases and J by 4 bases, leaving 18 bases between them. The CDR3 consists of 15 residues. DNA for the CDR3: TGTGCCAGCAGGGAGACCCCCCGCGGCTTAGAGACCCAGTACTTC. It codes for CASRETPRGLETQYF.

This sequence joins TRBV6-2 or TRBV6-3 and TRBJ2-2, with TRBD1 as a possible D gene (5 bases). The CDR3 covers 15 residues. Germline-derived CDR1 and CDR2 are MNHEY and SVGEGT. V lost 6 bases and J lost 1, with 12 bases in between. The DNA of the CDR3 is TGTGCCAGCAGCCTCGTTACAGGGAACACCGGGGAGCTGTTTTTT. It encodes CASSLVTGNTGELFF.

The chain couples TRBV5-1 to TRBJ2-7, with D perhaps matching TRBD1 (6 bases). The V end was cut by 0 bases, the J end by 5 bases, with 12 bases between. This CDR3 contains 14 residues. CDR1 and CDR2 (germline): SGHRS, YFSETQ. The CDR3 region is CASSLAVRQDEQYF. Written as DNA, the CDR3 is TGCGCCAGCAGCTTGGCGGTTAGACAGGACGAGCAGTACTTC.

The rearrangement links TRBV5-1 to TRBJ2-3, with D perhaps TRBD1 (5 bases). This CDR3 contains 15 residues. The germline CDR1 and CDR2 sequences are SGHRS and YFSETQ. The V end lost 2 bases, the J end lost 0 bases, and 10 bases lay between the germline ends. The CDR3 region has the DNA TGCGCCAGCAGCTTCCTAGGGGCTAGCACAGATACGCAGTATTTT. Residues: CASSFLGASTDTQYF.

V usage is TRBV7-2 and J usage is TRBJ2-3, with no clear D. This CDR3 contains 14 residues. From germline, CDR1 is SGHTA and CDR2 FQGNSA. V was clipped by 7 bases and J by 2 bases, with 13 bases between them. The CDR3 sequence is CASTREVLTDTQYF. Here the CDR3 DNA reads TGTGCCAGCACCCGCGAAGTCCTCACAGATACGCAGTATTTT.

The chain joins TRBV7-2 to TRBJ1-2; TRBD1 matches 8 bases. This CDR3 comprises 14 residues. Trimming cost V 4 bases and J 7 bases; bases outside gene matches: 8. From germline, CDR1 is SGHTA and CDR2 FQGNSA. The CDR3 region is CASSSRTGLFGYTF. CDR3 bases: TGTGCCAGCAGCTCCAGGACAGGGCTATTTGGCTACACCTTC.

The rearrangement uses TRBV15 and TRBJ1-2; TRBD1 agrees at 8 bases. After removal of 2 bases from V and 2 bases from J, the junction contained 7 bases not matched to a gene. This CDR3 comprises 16 residues. The germline gives CDR1 LNHNV, CDR2 YYDKDF (reference sequence). DNA for the CDR3: TGTGCCACCAGCAGATCATCAGGGACAGGCAACTATGGCTACACCTTC. This sequence encodes CATSRSSGTGNYGYTF.

The chain couples TRBV5-4 to TRBJ1-4; D is possibly TRBD1 (6 bases). Trimming took 0 bases from V and 6 from J, leaving 9 bases between them. From germline, CDR1 is SGHNT and CDR2 YYREEE (reference sequence). The CDR3 extends over 14 amino acids. DNA for the CDR3: TGTGCCAGCAGCTTGGAGCCAGGGGATGAAAAACTGTTTTTT. Its protein product is CASSLEPGDEKLFF.

The CDR3 nucleotides read TGTGCCAGCAGCTTAGTCGGGGGGAATGGTGAAGCTTTCTTT. Translation: CASSLVGGNGEAFF. This sequence joins TRBV11-2 and TRBJ1-1, with D perhaps matching TRBD1 (5 bases). Trimming cost V 1 base and J 7 bases, with 13 bases left between them. Germline lookup yields CDR1 SGHAT and CDR2 FQNNGV. The CDR3 has 14 residues.

The V gene is TRBV19, the J gene TRBJ1-5, with 7 bases lining up with TRBD1. The CDR3 has 15 amino acids. Germline values: CDR1 LNHDA, CDR2 SQIVND (reference sequence). V lost 6 bases and J lost 3; bases outside the gene matches: 8. CDR3 nucleotide sequence: TGTGCCAGTAGCGCGGGACAGACGATCAATCAGCCCCAGCATTTT. Translated, it gives CASSAGQTINQPQHF.

The V gene is TRBV19, the J gene TRBJ2-2; D gene uncertain. V was trimmed by 3 bases and J by 6 bases, leaving 8 bases between them. Looked up from germline, CDR1 is LNHDA and CDR2 is SQIVND (reference sequence). The CDR3 loop spans 13 amino acids. DNA of the CDR3: TGTGCCAGTAGTATTGAGGCGGCCGGGGAGCTGTTTTTT. This codes for CASSIEAAGELFF.

The gene calls are TRBV6-2 or TRBV6-3 and TRBJ1-2; D is undetermined. Germline assignment: CDR1 MNHEY and CDR2 SVGEGT. The CDR3 is made up of 15 amino acids. V was trimmed by 6 bases and J by 0 bases, leaving 14 bases between them. This chain's CDR3 is CASSPLTTSNYGYTF. In nucleotides, the CDR3 is TGTGCCAGCAGCCCCCTGACAACCTCTAACTATGGCTACACCTTC.

The chain uses TRBV28 and TRBJ2-7, with TRBD2 matching 7 bases. The V segment lost 0 bases and the J segment 0 bases; nucleotides outside the gene matches: 8. The CDR3 is made up of 17 amino acids. The V gene's germline CDR1 is MDHEN and CDR2 SYDVKM. Here the CDR3 DNA reads TGTGCCAGCAGTTTATGGAGGGGCCTAGCGGCCTCCTACGAGCAGTACTTC. The encoded protein is CASSLWRGLAASYEQYF.